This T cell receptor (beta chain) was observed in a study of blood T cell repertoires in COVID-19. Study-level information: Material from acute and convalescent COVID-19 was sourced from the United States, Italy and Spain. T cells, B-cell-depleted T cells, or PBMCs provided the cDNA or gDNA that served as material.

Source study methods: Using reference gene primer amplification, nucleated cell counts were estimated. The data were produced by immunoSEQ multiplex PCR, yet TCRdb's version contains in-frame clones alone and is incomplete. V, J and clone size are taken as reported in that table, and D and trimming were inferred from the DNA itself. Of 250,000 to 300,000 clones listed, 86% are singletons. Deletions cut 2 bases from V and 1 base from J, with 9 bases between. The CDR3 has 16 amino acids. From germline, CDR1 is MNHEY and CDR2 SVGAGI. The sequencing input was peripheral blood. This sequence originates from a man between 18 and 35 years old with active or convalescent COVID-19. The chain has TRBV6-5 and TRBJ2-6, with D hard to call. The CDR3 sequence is CASSYPRGSGANVLTF. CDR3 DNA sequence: TGTGCCAGCAGTTACCCTCGCGGTTCTGGGGCCAACGTCCTGACTTTC.